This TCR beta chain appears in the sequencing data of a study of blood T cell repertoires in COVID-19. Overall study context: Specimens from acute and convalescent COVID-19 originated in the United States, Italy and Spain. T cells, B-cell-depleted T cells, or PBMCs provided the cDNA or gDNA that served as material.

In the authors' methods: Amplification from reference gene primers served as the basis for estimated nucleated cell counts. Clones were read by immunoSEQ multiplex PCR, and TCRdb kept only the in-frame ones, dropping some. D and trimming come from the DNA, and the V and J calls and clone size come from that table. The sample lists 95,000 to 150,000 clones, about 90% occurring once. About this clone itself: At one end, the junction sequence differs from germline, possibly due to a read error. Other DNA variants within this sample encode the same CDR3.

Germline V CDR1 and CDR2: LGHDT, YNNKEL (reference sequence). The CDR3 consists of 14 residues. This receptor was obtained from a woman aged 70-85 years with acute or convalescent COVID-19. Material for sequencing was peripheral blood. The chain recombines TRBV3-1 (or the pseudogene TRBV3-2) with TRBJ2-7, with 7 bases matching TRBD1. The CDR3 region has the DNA TGTGCCAGCAGCCGAGGGACAGTCTCCTACGAGCAGTATTTC. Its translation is CASSRGTVSYEQYF.